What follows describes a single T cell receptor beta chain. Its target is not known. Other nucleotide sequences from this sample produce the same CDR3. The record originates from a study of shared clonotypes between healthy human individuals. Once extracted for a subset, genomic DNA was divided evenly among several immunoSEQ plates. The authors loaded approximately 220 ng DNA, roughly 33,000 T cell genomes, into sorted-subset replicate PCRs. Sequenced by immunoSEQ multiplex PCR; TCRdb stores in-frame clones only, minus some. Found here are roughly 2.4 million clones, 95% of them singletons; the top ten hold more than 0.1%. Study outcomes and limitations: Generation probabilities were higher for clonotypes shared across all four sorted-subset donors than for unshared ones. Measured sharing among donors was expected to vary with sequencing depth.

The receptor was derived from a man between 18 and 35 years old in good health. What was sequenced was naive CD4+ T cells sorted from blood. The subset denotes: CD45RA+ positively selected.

CDR3 bases: TGTGCCAGCAGTTACTCGACTAGCGGTACAGATACGCAGTATTTT. Its protein product is CASSYSTSGTDTQYF. The gene calls are TRBV6-5 and TRBJ2-3, with 9 bases fitting TRBD2. The germline V gene has CDR1 MNHEY and CDR2 SVGAGI. The CDR3 has 15 residues. With 0 bases clipped from V and 3 bases from J, the junction kept 1 base outside the gene matches.